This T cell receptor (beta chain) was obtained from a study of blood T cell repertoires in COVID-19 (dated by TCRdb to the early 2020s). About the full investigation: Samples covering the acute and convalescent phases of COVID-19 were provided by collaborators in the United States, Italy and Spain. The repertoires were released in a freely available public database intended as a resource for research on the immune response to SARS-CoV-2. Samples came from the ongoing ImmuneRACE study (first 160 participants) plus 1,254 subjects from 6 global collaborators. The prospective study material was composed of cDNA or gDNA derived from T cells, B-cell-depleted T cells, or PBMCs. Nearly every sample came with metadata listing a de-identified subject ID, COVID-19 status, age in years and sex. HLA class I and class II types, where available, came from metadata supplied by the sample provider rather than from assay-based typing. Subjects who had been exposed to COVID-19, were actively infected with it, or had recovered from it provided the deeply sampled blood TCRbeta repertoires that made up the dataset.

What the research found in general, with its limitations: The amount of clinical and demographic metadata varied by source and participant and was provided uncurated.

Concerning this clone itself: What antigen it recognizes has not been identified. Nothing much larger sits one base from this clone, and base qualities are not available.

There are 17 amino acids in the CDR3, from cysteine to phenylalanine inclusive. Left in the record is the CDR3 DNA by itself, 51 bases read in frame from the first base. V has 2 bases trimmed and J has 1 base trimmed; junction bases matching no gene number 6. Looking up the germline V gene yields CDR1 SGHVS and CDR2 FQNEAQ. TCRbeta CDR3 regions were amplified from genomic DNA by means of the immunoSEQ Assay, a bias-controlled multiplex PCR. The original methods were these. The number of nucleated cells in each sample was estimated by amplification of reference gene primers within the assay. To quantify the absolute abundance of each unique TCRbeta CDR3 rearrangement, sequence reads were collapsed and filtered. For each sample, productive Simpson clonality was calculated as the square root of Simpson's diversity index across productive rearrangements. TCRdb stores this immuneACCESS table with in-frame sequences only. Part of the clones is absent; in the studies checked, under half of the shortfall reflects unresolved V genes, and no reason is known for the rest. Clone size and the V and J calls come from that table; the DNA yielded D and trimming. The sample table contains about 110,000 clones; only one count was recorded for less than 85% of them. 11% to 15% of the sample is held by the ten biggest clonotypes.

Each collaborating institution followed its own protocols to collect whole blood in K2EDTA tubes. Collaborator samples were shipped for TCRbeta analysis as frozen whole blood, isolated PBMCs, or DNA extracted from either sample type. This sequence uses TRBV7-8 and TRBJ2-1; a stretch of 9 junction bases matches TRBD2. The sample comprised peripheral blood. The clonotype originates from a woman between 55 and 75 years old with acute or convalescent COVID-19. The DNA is TGTGCCAGCAGCTTACCCCGACTAGCGGCATCCTACAATGAGCAGTTCTTC. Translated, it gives CASSLPRLAASYNEQFF.